This TCR beta chain was captured by sequencing in a study of blood T cell repertoires in COVID-19. Whole-study context: The United States, Italy and Spain were the sources of the acute and convalescent COVID-19 samples. The cDNA or gDNA used as material had been derived from T cells, B-cell-depleted T cells, or PBMCs.

The CDR3 consists of 12 residues. Trimming took 5 bases from V and 2 from J, leaving 6 bases between them. Source study methods: Estimated nucleated cell counts came from reference gene primer amplification. Profiled with immunoSEQ multiplex PCR; TCRdb holds only in-frame clones, not every one. V and J calls and clone size are copied from that table; D and trimming were computed from the DNA. The data show more than 65,000 clones, with roughly 90% seen just once and 5% to 7.5% held by the top ten. This receptor was obtained from a woman aged 45 to 65 with acute or convalescent COVID-19. The sequencing input was peripheral blood. This rearrangement joins TRBV12-3 or TRBV12-4 to TRBJ1-1, with D unclear. The CDR3 DNA follows: TGTGCCAGCAGTCGGTTTAACACTGAAGCTTTCTTT. Its translation is CASSRFNTEAFF.